These 8 T cell receptor beta chains came from one sample sequenced in a study of shared clonotypes between healthy human individuals. Libraries were prepared by immunoSEQ multiplex PCR; TCRdb keeps only in-frame clonotypes and omits some of them. Of some 980,000 clones detected, over 75% appear once; the ten largest clones hold about 1.5%. The sequenced material came from memory CD4+ T cells sorted from blood. Subset specified: CD45RA-negative fraction. The receptors here all came from a man between 18 and 29 years old in good health.

The V and J genes are TRBV6-1 and TRBJ2-3, with D tentatively TRBD2 (6 bases). CDR1 and CDR2 from the germline V gene are MNHNS and SASEGT. Trimming cost V 6 bases and J 0 bases, with 7 bases left between them. This CDR3 is built from 13 residues. The CDR3 is CASSSGSTDTQYF. The CDR3 region has the DNA TGTGCCAGCAGCAGCGGGAGCACAGATACGCAGTATTTT.

This chain uses TRBV2 with TRBJ1-5; 10 nucleotides line up with TRBD1. Germline values: CDR1 SNHLY, CDR2 FYNNEI. V was clipped by 6 bases and J by 9 bases; unmatched bases: 11. CDR3 length: 15 amino acids. The CDR3 sequence: CASSGDRGSFGPQHF. CDR3 coding DNA: TGTGCCAGCAGCGGGGACAGGGGATCCTTTGGGCCCCAGCATTTT.

This clone appeared once. The J gene is TRBJ1-3, the V gene TRBV19; a possible D gene is TRBD1 (5 bases). V shed 3 bases and J shed 7 bases, with 34 bases lying between them. Germline values: CDR1 LNHDA, CDR2 SQIVND (reference sequence). The CDR3 spans 21 residues. CDR3: CASSMFWGVSPDPGAGNTIYF. The CDR3 nucleotides read TGTGCCAGTAGTATGTTCTGGGGGGTCAGCCCAGACCCTGGCGCCGGGAACACCATATATTTT.

This clone was found a few times. This chain joins TRBV5-1 and TRBJ1-1; D unclear. V dropped 2 bases and J dropped 7 bases, with 12 bases sitting between them. The CDR3 is 13 residues long. Germline assignment: CDR1 SGHRS and CDR2 YFSETQ. The CDR3 loop is CASSLRSGSEAFF. Written as DNA, the CDR3 is TGCGCCAGCAGCTTAAGGTCCGGGAGTGAAGCTTTCTTT.

As to this clone: The likely explanation is a read error, given a far larger clone one base away. The chain has TRBV7-2 and TRBJ1-1; D is unclear. CDR3 length: 13 residues. V lost 3 bases, J lost 0 bases, and 5 bases lay in between. CDR1 SGHTA and CDR2 FQGNSA come from the germline V gene. For the CDR3, the DNA is TGTGCCAGCAGCTTCCAGGTGAACACTGAAGCTTTCTTT. It encodes CASSFQVNTEAFF.

This clone was seen only a few times. This sequence joins TRBV28 and TRBJ2-5; 13 bases map to TRBD2. The CDR3 has 18 amino acids. V dropped 6 bases and J dropped 5; count of bases not matched to a gene: 15. Germline values: CDR1 MDHEN, CDR2 SYDVKM. The chain's CDR3 is CASSRSLTSGGYGETQYF. CDR3 in DNA: TGTGCCAGCAGCCGATCACTGACTAGCGGGGGGTATGGGGAGACCCAGTACTTC.

The chain combines TRBV4-3 with TRBJ1-2; 11 bases are a match to TRBD1. Trimming removed 3 bases from V and 8 bases from J; junction bases left unmatched: 11. The V gene's germline CDR1 is LGHNA and CDR2 YSLEER. This CDR3 contains 16 residues. For the CDR3, the DNA is TGCGCCAGCAGCCACACCGGGACAGGGGGATTGCAGGGCTACACCTTC. Translating gives CASSHTGTGGLQGYTF.

The chain carries TRBV4-3 and TRBJ2-7; D not resolved. Trimming removed 4 bases at V and 2 bases at J, with 21 bases between. The germline gives CDR1 LGHNA, CDR2 YSLEER. The CDR3 extends over 17 amino acids. CDR3 amino acids: CASSRGEIGFPPYEQYF. The CDR3 DNA follows: TGCGCCAGCAGCCGAGGAGAAATTGGGTTCCCCCCCTACGAGCAGTACTTC.